Following are 32 T cell receptor beta chains from one sample sequenced in a study of blood T cell repertoires in COVID-19. Sequencing used immunoSEQ multiplex PCR; TCRdb keeps in-frame clones, though not all of them. This repertoire shows 90,000 or so clones, 65% to 90% found once; its top ten account for about 7%. Sample: peripheral blood. The receptors stem from a man in his 60s with acute or convalescent COVID-19.

The chain links TRBV19 to TRBJ1-3, with 9 bases fitting TRBD1. Germline assignment: CDR1 LNHDA and CDR2 SQIVND (reference sequence). V lost 4 bases to trimming and J lost 3 bases; unmatched junction nucleotides: 7. The CDR3 totals 16 residues. CDR3 bases: TGTGCCAGTAGTACCCTACAGGGGGCCGGTGGAAACACCATATATTTT. Its protein product is CASSTLQGAGGNTIYF.

The genes are TRBV5-1 and TRBJ1-1, with 8 bases lining up with TRBD1. This CDR3 spans 18 amino acids. The germline V gene has CDR1 SGHRS and CDR2 YFSETQ. The trim removed 0 bases at V and 3 bases at J, leaving 13 bases unmatched. CDR3: CASSLAGQGRKVDTEAFF. The CDR3 region has the DNA TGCGCCAGCAGCTTGGCCGGACAGGGTCGGAAGGTGGACACTGAAGCTTTCTTT. Looking up the rest from reference TRBV5-1 and TRBJ1-1 gives the full variable domain: KAGVTQTPRYLIKTRGQQVTLSCSPISGHRSVSWYQQTPGQGLQFLFEYFSETQRNKGNFPGRFSGRQFSNSRSEMNVSTLELGDSALYLCASSLAGQGRKVDTEAFFGQGTRLTVV.

The J gene is TRBJ1-5, the V gene TRBV5-6, with 7 nucleotides matching TRBD1. CDR1 and CDR2 from the germline V gene are SGHDT and YYEEEE. Trimming took 4 bases from V and 5 from J; bases not matched to a gene: 15. This CDR3 has 17 residues. The CDR3 region has the DNA TGTGCCAGCAGCCGCCGTGTGACAGGGCTGGATGATCAGCCCCAGCATTTT. This encodes CASSRRVTGLDDQPQHF. Variable domain in full (rest from reference TRBV5-6 and TRBJ1-5): DAGVTQSPTHLIKTRGQQVTLRCSPKSGHDTVSWYQQALGQGPQFIFQYYEEEERQRGNFPDRFSGHQFPNYSSELNVNALLLGDSALYLCASSRRVTGLDDQPQHFGDGTRLSIL.

V and J are TRBV30 and TRBJ1-1; TRBD1 matches 9 bases. The V gene's germline CDR1 is GTSNPN and CDR2 SVGIG (reference sequence). Trimming took 6 bases from V and 11 from J; bases not matched to a gene: 13. This CDR3 has 13 amino acids. CDR3 bases: TGTGCCTGTAACTTCCCGGGACAGGGAGAGGCTTTCTTT. Amino acids: CACNFPGQGEAFF.

This clone was seen just once. The chain couples TRBV9 to TRBJ1-3, with D possibly being TRBD1 (5 bases). The ends were cut back, 2 bases at V and 2 bases at J, with 14 bases in the middle. Germline V CDR1 and CDR2: SGDLS, YYNGEE. This CDR3 has 16 amino acids. The CDR3: CASSVSSGETGNTIYF. DNA for the CDR3: TGTGCCAGCAGCGTCAGTTCGGGGGAGACTGGAAACACCATATATTTT. The variable domain in full, completed from reference TRBV9 and TRBJ1-3, reads DSGVTQTPKHLITATGQRVTLRCSPRSGDLSVYWYQQSLDQGLQFLIQYYNGEERAKGNILERFSAQQFPDLHSELNLSSLELGDSALYFCASSVSSGETGNTIYFGEGSWLTVV.

The rearrangement uses TRBV18 and TRBJ1-6; 9 nucleotides agree with TRBD1. Looked up from germline, CDR1 is KGHSH and CDR2 is LQKENI. This CDR3 has 14 amino acids. J gave up 10 bases and V 3 bases, and 4 bases lay outside the gene matches. The CDR3 protein is CASSPGQGQSPLHF. The CDR3 DNA is TGTGCCAGCTCACCCGGACAGGGGCAGTCACCCCTCCACTTT.

The chain couples TRBV18 to TRBJ2-7; a weak D match, TRBD1 (5 bases). Per the germline V gene, CDR1 is KGHSH and CDR2 is LQKENI. V was clipped by 1 base and J by 2 bases, with 12 bases between them. This CDR3 has 15 residues. CDR3 in amino acids: CASSPQGYGPYEQYF. Written as DNA, the CDR3 is TGTGCCAGCTCACCACAGGGGTATGGGCCCTACGAGCAGTACTTC.

The chain recombines TRBV12-3 or TRBV12-4 with TRBJ1-1; tentative D call: TRBD1 (5 bases). The V end was cut by 5 bases, the J end by 7 bases, with 8 bases between. This CDR3 comprises 11 residues. The CDR3 here is CASSRGGEAFF. CDR3 in DNA: TGTGCCAGCAGTCGGGGGGGTGAAGCTTTCTTT.

J is TRBJ1-1 and V is TRBV5-6; D is uncertain. With 0 bases removed from V and 1 base from J, the gap between germline ends came to 10 bases. Germline V lookup: CDR1 SGHDT, CDR2 YYEEEE. This CDR3 is built from 15 residues. CDR3 DNA: TGTGCCAGCAGCTTGGTGAGCGCGGGGAACACTGAAGCTTTCTTT. Its translation is CASSLVSAGNTEAFF.

V gene TRBV19 combines with J gene TRBJ2-1; perhaps TRBD2 as D (5 bases). Looked up from germline, CDR1 is LNHDA and CDR2 is SQIVND (reference sequence). This CDR3 comprises 15 residues. With 6 bases removed from V and 10 bases from J, the gap between germline ends came to 22 bases. The CDR3 sequence is CASSPSSGDIREQFF. In DNA, the CDR3 is TGTGCCAGTAGCCCCTCAAGCGGCGATATCCGGGAGCAGTTCTTC. Full variable domain (missing parts from reference TRBV19 and TRBJ2-1): DGGITQSPKYLFRKEGQNVTLSCEQNLNHDAMYWYRQDPGQGLRLIYYSQIVNDFQKGDIAEGYSVSREKKESFPLTVTSAQKNPTAFYLCASSPSSGDIREQFFGPGTRLTVL.

The chain links TRBV5-6 to TRBJ2-3, with unresolved D. Deletions cut 4 bases from V and 1 base from J, with 13 bases between. The germline gives CDR1 SGHDT, CDR2 YYEEEE. This CDR3 comprises 15 residues. The CDR3 protein is CASSDLVSGTDTQYF. For the CDR3, the DNA is TGTGCCAGCAGCGACCTAGTCAGCGGCACAGATACGCAGTATTTT.

The CDR3 here is CASSVSAPNEKLFF. CDR3 nucleotides: TGTGCCAGTAGTGTAAGCGCCCCCAATGAAAAACTGTTTTTT. The chain carries TRBV19 and TRBJ1-4; no definite D call. The CDR3 has 14 residues. Trimming took off 5 bases at V and 5 bases at J, with 12 bases between the two ends. Per germline, CDR1 LNHDA and CDR2 SQIVND (reference sequence).

J is TRBJ2-7 and V is TRBV10-1; 9 bases line up with TRBD1. Germline V gene data show CDR1 as WNHNN and CDR2 as SYGVQD (reference sequence). The CDR3 loop spans 16 amino acids. V lost 4 bases and J lost 2; bases outside the gene matches: 9. The CDR3 loop reads CASSGTRTGAAYEQYF. The CDR3 bases are TGCGCCAGCAGTGGAACACGGACAGGGGCAGCCTACGAGCAGTACTTC.

The chain uses TRBV10-3 and TRBJ1-5; tentative D call: TRBD1 (6 bases). Germline CDR1 is ENHRY and CDR2 is SYGVKD. V was cut by 6 bases and J by 4 bases, with 13 bases left in between. The CDR3 is 14 amino acids. CDR3 DNA sequence: TGTGCCATCAGCCCGGGACAAGCAAATCAGCCCCAGCATTTT. It encodes CAISPGQANQPQHF.

There are many counts of this clone. The V and J genes are TRBV5-6 and TRBJ1-3; the D is unclear. Germline-derived CDR1 and CDR2 are SGHDT and YYEEEE. This CDR3 is 15 amino acids long. Trimming took 1 base from V and 2 from J, leaving 10 bases between them. The CDR3 sequence: CASSLLGSTGNTIYF. The CDR3 nucleotides are TGTGCCAGCAGCTTGTTGGGCAGCACTGGAAACACCATATATTTT.

J is TRBJ2-1 and V is TRBV7-2; weak D call: TRBD2 (6 bases). The length of the CDR3 is 14 residues. Trimming stripped 3 bases from V and 4 bases from J, with 10 bases between. Germline CDR1 is SGHTA and CDR2 is FQGNSA. The CDR3: CASSLVSGYNEQFF. In DNA form, the CDR3 reads TGTGCCAGCAGCTTGGTCAGCGGGTACAATGAGCAGTTCTTC.

The genes are TRBV6-5 and TRBJ2-5; D is perhaps TRBD1 (5 bases). Trimming left V 1 base short and J 1 base short, with 13 bases between. CDR1 and CDR2 (germline): MNHEY, SVGAGI. This CDR3 has 16 amino acids. CDR3 loop: CASSYFARGTQETQYF. CDR3 DNA: TGTGCCAGCAGTTACTTCGCTAGGGGTACCCAAGAGACCCAGTACTTC.

The chain combines TRBV20-1 with TRBJ1-1, with D hard to call. This CDR3 is built from 11 residues. CDR1 and CDR2 (germline): DFQATT, SNEGSKA (reference sequence). Trimming left V 2 bases short and J 4 bases short, with 5 bases between. The CDR3 sequence is CSARQVTEAFF. The CDR3 DNA sequence: TGCAGTGCTAGACAGGTCACTGAAGCTTTCTTT.

The V and J genes are TRBV24-1 and TRBJ1-2; 9 nucleotides align to TRBD1. V lost 3 bases to trimming and J lost 12 bases; unmatched junction nucleotides: 4. The CDR3 length is 12 residues. CDR1 is KGHDR and CDR2 is SFDVKD in the germline V gene. The CDR3 DNA is TGTGCCACCAGTGATGGGACAGGGCATCACACCTTC. Translated: CATSDGTGHHTF.

The rearrangement links TRBV5-1 to TRBJ1-6; 9 bases agree with TRBD1. CDR3 size: 14 residues. J lost 7 bases, V lost 4 bases, and 3 bases had no gene match. Germline assignment: CDR1 SGHRS and CDR2 YFSETQ. The CDR3, as DNA: TGCGCCAGCAGCGCGGGACAGGGAAATTCACCCCTCCACTTT. It specifies CASSAGQGNSPLHF.

CDR3 DNA: TGTGCCAGCAGCTTTTTTGGGAGCGGGGGTCGAGAAAAACTGTTTTTT. Its translation is CASSFFGSGGREKLFF. The chain is built from TRBV7-2 and TRBJ1-4; D may be TRBD1 (5 bases). Trimming cost V 3 bases and J 8 bases, with 19 bases left between them. CDR3 length equals 16 residues. CDR1 and CDR2 (germline): SGHTA, FQGNSA.

The CDR3 bases are TGTGCCAGCAGCCAAGTGGACTCCTATACGCAGTATTTT. Amino acid sequence: CASSQVDSYTQYF. The V gene is TRBV3-1 (or the pseudogene TRBV3-2), the J gene TRBJ2-3; D possibly corresponds to TRBD2 (5 bases). The ends were cut back, 1 base at V and 7 bases at J, with 9 bases in the middle. This CDR3 contains 13 residues. Germline lookup yields CDR1 LGHDT and CDR2 YNNKEL (reference sequence).

V and J are TRBV19 and TRBJ2-3; D possibly corresponds to TRBD2 (7 bases). There are 15 residues in the CDR3. Germline assignment: CDR1 LNHDA and CDR2 SQIVND (reference sequence). The V gene lost 10 bases and the J gene lost 2 bases, with 19 bases spanning the gap. The CDR3 loop reads CATNTGGQVTDTQYF. CDR3 sequence (DNA): TGTGCCACCAATACCGGGGGGCAGGTCACAGATACGCAGTATTTT. Full variable domain (remainder filled in from reference TRBV19 and TRBJ2-3): DGGITQSPKYLFRKEGQNVTLSCEQNLNHDAMYWYRQDPGQGLRLIYYSQIVNDFQKGDIAEGYSVSREKKESFPLTVTSAQKNPTAFYLCATNTGGQVTDTQYFGPGTRLTVL.

As for this clone: The same CDR3 can be traced to other DNA sequences in this sample. V is TRBV29-1 and J is TRBJ2-7; D unclear. The CDR3 runs to 11 residues. Germline V gives CDR1 SQVTM, CDR2 ANQGSEA. Deletions cut 4 bases from V and 4 bases from J, with 8 bases between. CDR3 sequence (DNA): TGCAGCGTTGTCACAGAATACGAGCAGTACTTC. Its translation: CSVVTEYEQYF.

The chain couples TRBV5-1 to TRBJ2-1; TRBD2 is a possible D gene (5 bases). The CDR3 spans 16 residues. V lost 4 bases and J 3 bases, leaving 17 bases between the germline ends. Germline V gives CDR1 SGHRS, CDR2 YFSETQ. The CDR3 DNA reads as TGCGCCAGCAGCCGGATAGGGAGCGCCGGCTACAATGAGCAGTTCTTC. This gives the protein CASSRIGSAGYNEQFF.

The V gene is TRBV2, the J gene TRBJ1-3; unclear D gene. V was pared by 2 bases and J by 0 bases, with 8 bases between. Germline assignment: CDR1 SNHLY and CDR2 FYNNEI. The CDR3 length is 15 residues. CDR3 sequence: CASSESRPSGNTIYF. The CDR3 coding sequence is TGTGCCAGCAGTGAAAGCAGGCCCTCTGGAAACACCATATATTTT.

This clone appeared once. For the CDR3, the DNA is TGCGCCAGCAGTTATGGGATGGCTAGCGGGGGGAGCTCCTACAATGAGCAGTTCTTC. Its translation: CASSYGMASGGSSYNEQFF. The chain links TRBV5-1 to TRBJ2-1, with TRBD2 identical over 11 bases. Unmatched junction bases numbered 13, after V lost 5 bases and J lost 0 bases. The germline V gene encodes CDR1 SGHRS and CDR2 YFSETQ. This CDR3 region has 19 residues.

This clone showed up just a few times. This chain links TRBV14 with TRBJ2-3, with 9 bases that match TRBD2. This CDR3 is built from 15 residues. CDR1 is SGHDN, CDR2 FVKESK, per germline. With 0 bases clipped from V and 8 bases from J, the junction kept 6 bases outside the gene matches. In nucleotides, the CDR3 is TGTGCCAGCAGCCAAGATAGTAGCGGGAGAGGTACGCAGTATTTT. Residues: CASSQDSSGRGTQYF.

V gene TRBV10-2 combines with J gene TRBJ1-4; no reliable D call. V was trimmed by 7 bases and J by 0 bases, leaving 6 bases between them. Looked up from germline, CDR1 is WSHSY and CDR2 is SAAADI. The CDR3 length is 13 residues. The CDR3 sequence: CASMAATNEKLFF. The CDR3 coding sequence is TGCGCCAGCATGGCAGCAACTAATGAAAAACTGTTTTTT.

This rearrangement joins TRBV10-1 to TRBJ2-3; 13 nucleotides align to TRBD2. The CDR3 totals 16 residues. Germline lookup yields CDR1 WNHNN and CDR2 SYGVQD (reference sequence). The J segment lost 4 bases and the V segment lost 6 bases, leaving 7 bases of the junction unmatched. CDR3 coding DNA: TGCGCCAGCAGCCAGGGGACTAGCGGGATGTCAGATACGCAGTATTTT. Translating gives CASSQGTSGMSDTQYF.

The genes are TRBV20-1 and TRBJ2-3; possibly TRBD2 for D (5 bases). Germline V gene data show CDR1 as DFQATT and CDR2 as SNEGSKA (reference sequence). The V and J ends lost 3 bases and 8 bases respectively, with 9 bases between them. This CDR3 region has 11 residues. The DNA for the CDR3 is TGCAGTGCTAGTTCGGGGAGTACGCAGTATTTT. This encodes CSASSGSTQYF.

V usage is TRBV18 and J usage is TRBJ1-5; D is undetermined. This CDR3 is 14 amino acids long. Trimming left V 3 bases short and J 6 bases short, with 12 bases between. Germline CDR1 is KGHSH and CDR2 is LQKENI. As DNA, the CDR3 is TGTGCCAGCTCACCCCGCTTAGGCGGTCAGCCCCAGCATTTT. Translation: CASSPRLGGQPQHF. Full variable domain (remainder filled in from reference TRBV18 and TRBJ1-5): NAGVMQNPRHLVRRRGQEARLRCSPMKGHSHVYWYRQLPEEGLKFMVYLQKENIIDESGMPKERFSAEFPKEGPSILRIQQVVRGDSAAYFCASSPRLGGQPQHFGDGTRLSIL.